Here is one T cell receptor (beta chain) with its context. There is no known antigen for this receptor. No qualities accompany the bases; no much larger clone lies one base away. This sample is drawn from a study of somatic mutations in cytotoxic T cells in rheumatoid arthritis (dated by TCRdb to 2016 to 2017). Background on the whole study: Sorted V beta1+ cells also underwent TCRB sequencing, and some V beta antibody-stained T-cell populations were flow-sorted at nearly 100% purity on a FACSAria II or Sony SH800. Patients and controls did not essentially differ in median age, which was nearly identical between the groups. The study asked whether expanded CD8+ T-cell clones in newly diagnosed, untreated rheumatoid arthritis carry somatic mutations, and used TCRB deep sequencing to characterize clonality. TCRB deep sequencing was performed for roughly 69 rheumatoid arthritis patients and about 20 healthy controls.

Summary of the overall study and its limitations: In about an eighth of the roughly 60 patients the largest CD8+ clone exceeded 20% of CD8+ cells, and several identical CD8+ TCRB sequences were shared between blood and synovial fluid. The expanded CD8+ clones had unknown antigen targets, and not appearing in virus-specific databases did not rule out that they were virus-specific. CD8+ T-cell clonality in rheumatoid arthritis patients was not significantly different from that in age-matched healthy controls. Healthy controls showed no age-related increase in CD8+ clonality, whereas patients did (Spearman r ≈ 0.49).

With a median age of 56 years (range 21-70) and roughly 59% female, the healthy controls consisted of about 20 blood donors whose buffy coats were used. Positive magnetic bead selection on an AutoMACS was used to isolate CD4+ and CD8+ cells, with flow cytometry used to check purity. Peripheral blood mononuclear cells were isolated by Ficoll-Paque PLUS density gradient separation. DNA from CD4-enriched, CD8-enriched or PBMC samples was extracted using Nucleospin Tissue or Tissue XS kits and then quantified on a Qubit 2.0 fluorometer. The immunoSEQ assay was applied to genomic DNA for TCRB CDR3 sequencing. On the authors' methods: Nothing other than productive TCRB rearrangements was included in the analyses. Defining a clone by its unique TCRB CDR3 sequence, the study calculated clonality as a productive clonality index derived from Shannon entropy. The template counts of each clone relative to the total templates per sample were used to calculate repertoire overlap between two samples. A correlation with a Spearman r of about 0.58 was found between V-gene usage by flow cytometry and V-gene usage by TCRB sequencing. TCRdb took over this immuneACCESS table, retaining in-frame rearrangements with V and J assigned. Such tables are incomplete; in checked studies, under half of the missing clones stem from an unresolved V gene, and the remainder is unexplained. V, J and clone size reflect that table, while D and trimming were determined from the DNA. The sample records over 8,000 clones, around 82% of which are singletons. The ten top clones hold 15% to 20% of the sample.

The TCR was taken from a woman aged 45-59 years in good health. The source material was CD8+ T cells sorted from blood.

The CDR3 is CASSPGMPNEQFF. The sequence in DNA is TGCGCCAGCAGCCCAGGGATGCCCAATGAGCAGTTCTTC. The receptor chain draws on TRBV4-1 and TRBJ2-1; matching of 5 bases hints at TRBD1 as the D gene. The germline V gene supplies CDR1 MGHRA and CDR2 YSYEKL. From cysteine to phenylalanine, the CDR3 is 13 amino acids long. Only the CDR3 region is kept as DNA, spanning 39 bases read in frame from base 1. V and J lose 4 bases and 6 bases, and a span of 10 bases separates them.